The entry that follows covers one T cell receptor (beta chain) sequence. In the original analysis: Reference gene primers were amplified, and this amplification served to estimate nucleated cell counts. Measured with immunoSEQ multiplex PCR; TCRdb has only the in-frame clones, and not every one. The V and J calls and clone size come from that table; D and trimming were worked out from the DNA. Altogether some 190,000 clones are present, approximately 81% being singletons, with the ten largest covering roughly 5%. The record originates from a study of blood T cell repertoires in COVID-19. The CDR3 totals 16 residues. The V and J ends lost 6 bases and 2 bases respectively, with 20 bases between them. Germline V gene sequence: CDR1 SGHRS, CDR2 YFSETQ.

This TCR was recovered from a woman older than 75 with acute or convalescent COVID-19. The genes are TRBV5-1 and TRBJ2-5; tentatively, D is TRBD1 (6 bases). Sequenced input: peripheral blood. CDR3 sequence (DNA): TGCGCCAGCAACCGCATTACAGGGTTGGGGCAAGAGACCCAGTACTTC. Its protein is CASNRITGLGQETQYF.